Each of the 20 T cell receptor beta chains below was sequenced from the same sample in a study of blood T cells in healthy people across ages. With a J-beta primer mix and a sample-barcoded 5' primer, a second PCR ran about 7 to 11 cycles. One entry per CDR3 protein results from TCRdb running MiXCR on the 5' RACE reads. The sample contains about 720,000 distinct CDR3 sequences, 20% to 25% of which appear only once. The sample consisted of blood. These receptors originate from a man aged 70-80 years in good health.

This clonotype was counted a few times. This chain joins TRBV21-1 and TRBJ2-7. The last part of the DNA fits TRBJ2-1 better; the J call may be wrong. TRBV21-1 is noted as a pseudogene. CDR3 length: 13 residues. CDR3 DNA: TGCGCCAGCAGCAAAGCCAGCTTCAATGAGCAGTTCTTC. It codes for CASSKASFNEQFF.

The CDR3 region has the DNA TGTGCCAGCCGGGCAGGCTCCTACAATGAGCAGTTCTTC. As protein: CASRAGSYNEQFF. The rearrangement uses TRBV6-1 and TRBJ2-1; D unclear. The CDR3 is 13 amino acids. The V gene lost 8 bases and the J gene lost 0 bases, with 8 bases spanning the gap. Germline values: CDR1 MNHNS, CDR2 SASEGT.

There are many counts of this clonotype. The chain couples TRBV7-2 to TRBJ2-3; no clear D. Germline V lookup: CDR1 SGHTA, CDR2 FQGNSA. This CDR3 has 13 amino acids. The germline V and J ends were trimmed by 1 base and 6 bases, with 8 bases remaining between them. CDR3 residues: CASSLGGLDTQYF. Written as DNA, the CDR3 is TGTGCCAGCAGCTTAGGGGGTTTGGATACGCAGTATTTT.

This clonotype was detected only a few times. This rearrangement joins TRBV7-9 to TRBJ1-4; D is undetermined. This CDR3 is 16 amino acids long. V gave up 3 bases and J gave up 1 base, with 12 bases separating them. Germline V lookup: CDR1 SEHNR, CDR2 FQNEAQ (reference sequence). This CDR3 reads CASSFERQVTNEKLFF. As DNA, the CDR3 is TGTGCCAGCAGCTTTGAAAGACAAGTAACTAATGAAAAACTGTTTTTT.

This clonotype was detected many times. The chain joins TRBV7-9 to TRBJ2-1; a weak D match, TRBD2 (6 bases). Germline V gives CDR1 SEHNR, CDR2 FQNEAQ (reference sequence). The length of the CDR3 is 15 residues. The V end lost 1 base, the J end lost 4 bases, and 11 bases lay between the germline ends. CDR3 bases: TGTGCCAGCAGCTTAGTGATCGCGGGGTACAATGAGCAGTTCTTC. This sequence encodes CASSLVIAGYNEQFF.

This clonotype has only a few counts. This chain links TRBV7-3 with TRBJ2-1; weak D call: TRBD1 (5 bases). Germline V gene data show CDR1 as SGHTA and CDR2 as FQGTGA. The V end was cut by 1 base, the J end by 9 bases, with 13 bases between. The CDR3 contains 14 residues. DNA for the CDR3: TGTGCCAGCAGCTTAAGTCTAGGGGTTAGTGAGCAGTTCTTC. Protein sequence: CASSLSLGVSEQFF.

This clonotype was seen a handful of times. The CDR3 bases are TGTGCCAGCAGAGGAACAGCTAACTATGGCTACACCTTC. This sequence encodes CASRGTANYGYTF. The gene calls are TRBV12-3 or TRBV12-4 and TRBJ1-2, with no clear D. This CDR3 comprises 13 residues. V lost 6 bases and J lost 0, with 8 bases in between.

This clonotype was detected a few times. V is TRBV2 and J is TRBJ1-5; TRBD1 matches at 8 bases. Germline CDR1 and CDR2: SNHLY and FYNNEI. V lost 4 bases and J lost 13; bases outside the gene matches: 6. There are 12 residues in the CDR3. The CDR3 DNA reads TGTGCCAGCAGTGGTGAACGGACAGGGCAGCATTTT. This encodes CASSGERTGQHF. Full variable domain (remainder filled in from reference TRBV2 and TRBJ1-5): EPEVTQTPSHQVTQMGQEVILRCVPISNHLYFYWYRQILGQKVEFLVSFYNNEISEKSEIFDDQFSVERPDGSNFTLKIRSTKLEDSAMYFCASSGERTGQHFGDGTRLSIL.

This clonotype occurred a few times. The chain couples TRBV27 to TRBJ2-7; D perhaps matches TRBD1 (6 bases). CDR1 and CDR2 from the germline V gene are MNHEY and SMNVEV (reference sequence). The V gene lost 5 bases and the J gene lost 2 bases, with 25 bases spanning the gap. CDR3 length equals 18 residues. DNA for the CDR3: TGTGCCAGCAGTCTAACTCCTACAAGACAAGGGGGAGCCTACGAGCAGTACTTC. It specifies CASSLTPTRQGGAYEQYF.

The chain carries TRBV7-3 and TRBJ2-2; perhaps TRBD2 as D (5 bases). The ends were cut back, 2 bases at V and 5 bases at J, with 12 bases in the middle. CDR1 is SGHTA, CDR2 FQGTGA, per germline. This CDR3 spans 15 amino acids. The CDR3 sequence is CASSLSHPGTGELFF. The CDR3 DNA is TGTGCCAGCAGCTTATCCCACCCGGGGACCGGGGAGCTGTTTTTT.

The chain recombines TRBV20-1 with TRBJ1-1; D is ambiguous. Germline V gene sequence: CDR1 DFQATT, CDR2 SNEGSKA (reference sequence). Trimming removed 1 base from V and 1 base from J, with 13 bases in between. This CDR3 region has 15 residues. The CDR3 bases are TGCAGTGCTAGAGGGGGTAGGCAAAGGAACACTGAAGCTTTCTTT. Its protein is CSARGGRQRNTEAFF.

The genes are TRBV28 and TRBJ2-5; 9 bases match TRBD1. The J call may be wrong; the DNA end is better matched by TRBJ2-7. The CDR3 is made up of 16 amino acids. Germline V CDR1 and CDR2: MDHEN, SYDVKM. CDR3 nucleotide sequence: TGTGCCAGCAGTTCCCCCGGACAGGGGCGCTCCTACGAGCAGTACTTC. Protein sequence: CASSSPGQGRSYEQYF.

This chain joins TRBV24-1 and TRBJ2-3; the match to TRBD1 covers 10 bases. After removal of 9 bases from V and 4 bases from J, the junction contained 3 bases not matched to a gene. This CDR3 is built from 13 residues. CDR1 is KGHDR, CDR2 SFDVKD, per germline. In nucleotides, the CDR3 is TGTGCCACCGCGGGACAGGGGTCAGATACGCAGTATTTT. Encoded protein: CATAGQGSDTQYF.

This chain links TRBV6-5 with TRBJ2-1; 8 bases fit TRBD2. Losses at the gene ends were 4 bases for V and 3 bases for J; bases not matched to a gene: 8. Germline values: CDR1 MNHEY, CDR2 SVGAGI. The CDR3 has 16 amino acids. The CDR3 DNA reads TGTGCCAGCAGTTGCTTAACCGGGACTAGCTACAATGAGCAGTTCTTC. Translation: CASSCLTGTSYNEQFF.

This clonotype turned up a few times. The genes are TRBV3-1 and TRBJ2-5; 11 bases fit TRBD2. Germline CDR1 reads LGHDT; CDR2 reads YNNKEL (reference sequence). The CDR3 has 14 amino acids. J was trimmed by 3 bases and V by 3 bases; bases with no gene match: 0. This CDR3 is CASSQTSGKETQYF. The CDR3 region has the DNA TGTGCCAGCAGCCAGACTAGCGGGAAAGAGACCCAGTACTTC.

The chain joins TRBV3-1 to TRBJ2-3; possibly TRBD1 for D (5 bases). The V gene's germline CDR1 is LGHDT and CDR2 YNNKEL (reference sequence). The CDR3 loop spans 15 amino acids. Trimming took 0 bases from V and 5 from J, leaving 12 bases between them. In DNA, the CDR3 is TGTGCCAGCAGCCAAGATACCAGGGTCGAAGATACGCAGTATTTT. This codes for CASSQDTRVEDTQYF.

This chain links TRBV20-1 with TRBJ2-1, with 10 bases identical to TRBD2. The CDR3 sequence is 14 residues long. The trim removed 4 bases at V and 6 bases at J, leaving 6 bases unmatched. Germline CDR1 and CDR2: DFQATT and SNEGSKA (reference sequence). CDR3 loop: CSATTSGRRNEQFF. The CDR3 DNA is TGCAGTGCTACGACTAGCGGGCGGCGCAATGAGCAGTTCTTC.

The chain is built from TRBV28 and TRBJ1-4; 9 bases fit TRBD1. This CDR3 spans 15 amino acids. Germline-derived CDR1 and CDR2 are MDHEN and SYDVKM. V lost 2 bases, J lost 4 bases, and 2 bases stayed unmatched. This CDR3 reads CASSLDRGFNEKLFF. The DNA for the CDR3 is TGTGCCAGCAGTTTAGACAGGGGGTTTAATGAAAAACTGTTTTTT.

This clonotype was seen ten or more times. The rearrangement links TRBV7-2 to TRBJ1-2; tentatively, D is TRBD1 (5 bases). V lost 1 base to trimming and J lost 8 bases, with 23 bases between them. Germline loops: CDR1 SGHTA, CDR2 FQGNSA. This CDR3 has 17 residues. CDR3 DNA sequence: TGTGCCAGCAGCTTAGGGGGAGGTCAGGGAGCCTCCACGGGCTACACCTTC. This encodes CASSLGGGQGASTGYTF.

The V and J genes are TRBV20-1 and TRBJ2-5; tentative D call: TRBD2 (6 bases). The CDR3 runs to 14 residues. V was shortened by 2 bases and J by 2 bases, with 12 bases between the two germline ends. Germline-derived CDR1 and CDR2 are DFQATT and SNEGSKA (reference sequence). As DNA, the CDR3 is TGCAGTGCTAGAATACCGGGACTTCAAGAGACCCAGTACTTC. Translating gives CSARIPGLQETQYF.